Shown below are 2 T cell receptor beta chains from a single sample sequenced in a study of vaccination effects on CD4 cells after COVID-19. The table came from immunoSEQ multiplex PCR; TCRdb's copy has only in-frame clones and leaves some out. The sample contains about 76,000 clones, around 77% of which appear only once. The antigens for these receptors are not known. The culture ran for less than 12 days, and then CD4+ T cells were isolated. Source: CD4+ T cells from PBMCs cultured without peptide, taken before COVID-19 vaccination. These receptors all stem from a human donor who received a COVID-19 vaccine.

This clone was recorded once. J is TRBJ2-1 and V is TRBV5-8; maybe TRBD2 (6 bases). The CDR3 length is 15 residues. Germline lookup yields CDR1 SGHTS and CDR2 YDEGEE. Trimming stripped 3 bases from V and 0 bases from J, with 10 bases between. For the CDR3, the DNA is TGTGCCAGCAGCTCGGGACTGAACTCCTACAATGAGCAGTTCTTC. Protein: CASSSGLNSYNEQFF.

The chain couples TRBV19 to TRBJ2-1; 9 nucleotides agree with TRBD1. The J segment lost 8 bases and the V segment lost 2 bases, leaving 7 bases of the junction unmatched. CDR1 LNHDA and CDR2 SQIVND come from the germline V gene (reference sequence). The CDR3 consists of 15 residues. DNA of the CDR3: TGTGCCAGTAGTATACCGGGACAGGGCGACTATGAGCAGTTCTTC. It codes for CASSIPGQGDYEQFF.